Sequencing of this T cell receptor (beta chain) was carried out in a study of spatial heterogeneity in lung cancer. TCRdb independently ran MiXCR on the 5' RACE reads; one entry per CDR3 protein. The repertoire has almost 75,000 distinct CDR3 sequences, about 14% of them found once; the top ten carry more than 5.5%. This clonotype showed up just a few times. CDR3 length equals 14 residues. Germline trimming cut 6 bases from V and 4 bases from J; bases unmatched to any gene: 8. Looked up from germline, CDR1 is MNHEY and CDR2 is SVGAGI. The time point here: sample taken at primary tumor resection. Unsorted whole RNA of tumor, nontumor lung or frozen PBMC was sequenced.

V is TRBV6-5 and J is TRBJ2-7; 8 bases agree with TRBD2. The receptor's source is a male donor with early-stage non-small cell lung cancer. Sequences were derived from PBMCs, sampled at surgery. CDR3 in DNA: TGTGCCAGCAGCCTCCGGGGGGGACAATACGAGCAGTACTTC. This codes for CASSLRGGQYEQYF.